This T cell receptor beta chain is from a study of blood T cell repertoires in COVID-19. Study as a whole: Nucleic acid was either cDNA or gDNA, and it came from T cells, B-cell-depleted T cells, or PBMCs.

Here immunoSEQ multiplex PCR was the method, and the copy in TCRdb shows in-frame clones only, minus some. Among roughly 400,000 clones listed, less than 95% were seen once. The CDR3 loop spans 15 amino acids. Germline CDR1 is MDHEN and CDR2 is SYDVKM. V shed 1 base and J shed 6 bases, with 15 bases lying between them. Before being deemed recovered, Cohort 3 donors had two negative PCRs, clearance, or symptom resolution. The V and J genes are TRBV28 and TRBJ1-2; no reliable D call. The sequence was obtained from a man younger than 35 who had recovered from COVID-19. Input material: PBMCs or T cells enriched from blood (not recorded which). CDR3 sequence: CASSLLDRDGHGYTF. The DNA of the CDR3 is TGTGCCAGCAGTTTATTAGACCGGGATGGGCATGGCTACACCTTC.